This note documents a single T cell receptor (beta chain) sequence. The data were obtained in a study of T cell changes during pregnancy in multiple sclerosis. Germline CDR1 is MNHEY and CDR2 is SMNVEV (reference sequence). The CDR3 loop spans 15 amino acids. V shed 5 bases and J 2 bases; nucleotides not matched to a gene: 5. Data came from immunoSEQ multiplex PCR; TCRdb stores just in-frame clones and leaves some out. Of about 38,000 clones listed, 91% are singletons. This sequence originates from a female donor with multiple sclerosis, enrolled in a pregnancy study. The chain employs TRBV27 and TRBJ2-1; 8 positions agree with TRBD1. The sequenced sample was CD8+ T cells from peripheral blood mononuclear cells, obtained after pregnancy. CDR3 nucleotide sequence: TGTGCCAGCAGTGCGGACAGGGAAGCCTACAATGAGCAGTTCTTC. This sequence encodes CASSADREAYNEQFF.